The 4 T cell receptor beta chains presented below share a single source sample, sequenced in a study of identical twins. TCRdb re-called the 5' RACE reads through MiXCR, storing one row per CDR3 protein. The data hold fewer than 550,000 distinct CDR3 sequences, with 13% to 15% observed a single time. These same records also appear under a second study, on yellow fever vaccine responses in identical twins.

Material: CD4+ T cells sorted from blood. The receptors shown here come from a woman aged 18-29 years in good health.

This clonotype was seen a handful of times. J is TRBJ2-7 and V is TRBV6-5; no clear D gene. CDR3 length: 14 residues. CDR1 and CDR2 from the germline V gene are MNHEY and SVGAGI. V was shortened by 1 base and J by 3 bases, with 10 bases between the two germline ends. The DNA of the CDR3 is TGTGCCAGCAGTTACTTGTCGACCCACTACGAGCAGTACTTC. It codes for CASSYLSTHYEQYF.

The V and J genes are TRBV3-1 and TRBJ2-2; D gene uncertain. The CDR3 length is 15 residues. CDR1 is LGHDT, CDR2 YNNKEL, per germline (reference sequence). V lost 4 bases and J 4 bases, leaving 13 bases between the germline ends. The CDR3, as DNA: TGTGCCAGCAGCCCCCGCACCCCGAGCACCGGGGAGCTGTTTTTT. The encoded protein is CASSPRTPSTGELFF.

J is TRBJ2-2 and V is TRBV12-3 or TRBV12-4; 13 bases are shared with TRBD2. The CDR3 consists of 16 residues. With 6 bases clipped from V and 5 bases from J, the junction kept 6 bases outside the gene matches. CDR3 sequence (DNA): TGTGCCAGCAGGAGGACTAGCGGGAGTAGTACCGGGGAGCTGTTTTTT. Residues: CASRRTSGSSTGELFF.

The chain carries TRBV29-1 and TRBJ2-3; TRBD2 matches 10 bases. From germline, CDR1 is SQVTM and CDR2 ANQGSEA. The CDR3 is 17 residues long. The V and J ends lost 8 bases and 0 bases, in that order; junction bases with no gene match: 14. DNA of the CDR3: TGCAGCCCCCGAAGGGCTAGCGGGGGCTCTAGCACAGATACGCAGTATTTT. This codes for CSPRRASGGSSTDTQYF.